Sequencing of this T cell receptor (beta chain) was carried out in a study of T cell responses to AZD1222 COVID-19 vaccine. Study-level results: Close to half of spike-specific TCRs reportedly recognize unmutated variant regions. Clonal diversity may have been underestimated in mostly white British donors.

Only in-frame clones appear in the TCRdb table, and some are missing; sequencing was by immunoSEQ multiplex PCR. The sample holds about 130,000 clones, about nine tenths seen once. CDR1 MNHNS and CDR2 SASEGT come from the germline V gene. The germline V and J ends were trimmed by 3 bases and 2 bases, with 8 bases remaining between them. The CDR3 runs to 15 residues. Worth noting for this clone: Its antigen is still unknown.

The chain has TRBV6-1 and TRBJ1-6; D is ambiguous. This clonotype was obtained from an adult in good health. The sample consisted of peripheral blood, taken on day 0 of AZD1222 vaccination. The CDR3 coding sequence is TGTGCCAGCAGTGAGGGGAGGGCCTATAATTCACCCCTCCACTTT. This sequence encodes CASSEGRAYNSPLHF.